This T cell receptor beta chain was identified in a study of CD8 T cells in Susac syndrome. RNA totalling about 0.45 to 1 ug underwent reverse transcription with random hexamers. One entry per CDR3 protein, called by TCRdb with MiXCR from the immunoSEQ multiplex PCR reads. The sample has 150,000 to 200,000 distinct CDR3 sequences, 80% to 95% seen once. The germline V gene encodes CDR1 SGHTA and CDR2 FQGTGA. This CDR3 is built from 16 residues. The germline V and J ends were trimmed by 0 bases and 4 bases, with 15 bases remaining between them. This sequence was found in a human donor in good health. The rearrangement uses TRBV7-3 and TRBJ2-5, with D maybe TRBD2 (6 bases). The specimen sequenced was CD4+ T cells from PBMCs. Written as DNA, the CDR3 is TGTGCCAGCAGCTTAACTGGGACCGGGGGTGGAGAGACCCAGTACTTC. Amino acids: CASSLTGTGGGETQYF.